This T cell receptor (beta chain) was recovered during a study of blood T cell repertoires in COVID-19. Here immunoSEQ multiplex PCR was the method, and the copy in TCRdb shows in-frame clones only, minus some. The data contain 250,000 or so clones, 80% to 90% of them singletons. In terms of age and location, participants ranged from roughly 18 to 100 years and lived in about two dozen US areas. A COVID-19 case had been met by exposed participants during the 2 weeks before study entry. Germline CDR1 and CDR2: MNHNY and SVGAGI (reference sequence). The CDR3 consists of 14 residues. V dropped 6 bases and J dropped 0 bases, with 9 bases sitting between them.

The chain joins TRBV6-6 to TRBJ1-3; D is ambiguous. The sample comprised PBMCs or T cells enriched from blood (not recorded which). The sequence was collected from a woman between 40 and 55 years old who had been exposed to COVID-19. The CDR3 nucleotides are TGTGCCAGCAGCCCAGGCCGCTCTGGAAACACCATATATTTT. The encoded protein is CASSPGRSGNTIYF.